This T cell receptor (beta chain) appears in the sequencing data of a study of radiation and T cells in renal cell carcinoma. Time point described: blood 4 weeks post-SBRT, at nephrectomy. Treatment of the sample: 15 Gy SBRT to primary tumor, nephrectomy 4 weeks later. Nephrectomy followed 15 Gy stereotactic body radiation by 4 weeks. After SBRT, blood was collected at 2 and 4 weeks, plus baseline. Trimming pared 0 bases from V and 0 bases from J, leaving 10 bases between. The CDR3 contains 16 residues. Germline CDR1 and CDR2: SGHNT and YYREEE (reference sequence). The method was immunoSEQ multiplex PCR; TCRdb's version includes in-frame clones alone and lacks a portion of them. The table records about 170,000 clones, roughly 90% of them present only once.

The receptor was derived from a woman in her forties or fifties with renal cell carcinoma. The sample in question was blood, obtained from a patient whose treatment included radiotherapy and nephrectomy. The V and J genes are TRBV5-4 and TRBJ2-1; D is perhaps TRBD1 (6 bases). CDR3: CASSLEPDSSYNEQFF. CDR3 in DNA: TGTGCCAGCAGCTTGGAACCGGACAGCTCCTACAATGAGCAGTTCTTC. Based on the CDR3 plus reference TRBV5-4 and TRBJ2-1, the full variable domain is ETGVTQSPTHLIKTRGQQVTLRCSSQSGHNTVSWYQQALGQGPQFIFQYYREEENGRGNFPPRFSGLQFPNYSSELNVNALELDDSALYLCASSLEPDSSYNEQFFGPGTRLTVL.